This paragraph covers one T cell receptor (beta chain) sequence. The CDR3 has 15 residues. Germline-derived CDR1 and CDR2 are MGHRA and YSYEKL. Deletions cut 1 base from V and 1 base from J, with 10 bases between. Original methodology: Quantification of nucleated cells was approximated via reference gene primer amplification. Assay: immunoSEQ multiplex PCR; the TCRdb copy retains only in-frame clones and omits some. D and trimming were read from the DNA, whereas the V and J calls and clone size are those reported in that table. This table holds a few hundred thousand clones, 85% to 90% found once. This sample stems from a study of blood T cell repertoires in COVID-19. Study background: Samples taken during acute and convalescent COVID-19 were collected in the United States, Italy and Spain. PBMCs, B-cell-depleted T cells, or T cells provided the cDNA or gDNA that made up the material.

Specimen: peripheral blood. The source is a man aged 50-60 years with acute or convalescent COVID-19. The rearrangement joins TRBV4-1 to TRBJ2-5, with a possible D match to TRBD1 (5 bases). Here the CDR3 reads CASSQGLGPQETQYF. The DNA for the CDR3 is TGCGCCAGCAGCCAAGGGTTGGGGCCCCAAGAGACCCAGTACTTC.